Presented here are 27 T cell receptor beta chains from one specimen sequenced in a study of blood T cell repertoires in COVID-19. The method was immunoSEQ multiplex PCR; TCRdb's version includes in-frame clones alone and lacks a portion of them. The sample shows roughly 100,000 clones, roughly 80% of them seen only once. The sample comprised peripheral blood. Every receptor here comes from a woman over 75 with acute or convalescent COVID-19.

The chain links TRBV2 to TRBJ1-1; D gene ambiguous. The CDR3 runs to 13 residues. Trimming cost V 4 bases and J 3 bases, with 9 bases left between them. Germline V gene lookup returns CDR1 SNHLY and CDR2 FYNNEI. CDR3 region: CASSVKGDTEAFF. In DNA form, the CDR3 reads TGTGCCAGCAGTGTTAAAGGAGACACTGAAGCTTTCTTT.

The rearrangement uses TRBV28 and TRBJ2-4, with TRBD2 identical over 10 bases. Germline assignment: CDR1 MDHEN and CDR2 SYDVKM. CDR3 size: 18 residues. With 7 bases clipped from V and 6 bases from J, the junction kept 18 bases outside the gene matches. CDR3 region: CASTRAPNRAGGVNIQYF. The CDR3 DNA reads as TGTGCCAGCACCCGTGCCCCAAATCGAGCGGGAGGGGTAAACATTCAGTACTTC. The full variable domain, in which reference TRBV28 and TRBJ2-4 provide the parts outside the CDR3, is DVKVTQSSRYLVKRTGEKVFLECVQDMDHENMFWYRQDPGLGLRLIYFSYDVKMKEKGDIPEGYSVSREKKERFSLILESASTNQTSMYLCASTRAPNRAGGVNIQYFGAGTRLSVL.

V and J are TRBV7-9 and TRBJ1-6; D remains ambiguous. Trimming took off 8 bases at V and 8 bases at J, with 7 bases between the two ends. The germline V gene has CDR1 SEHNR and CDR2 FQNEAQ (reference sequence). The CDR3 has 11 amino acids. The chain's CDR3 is CASSGDSPLHF. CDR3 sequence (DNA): TGTGCCAGCTCCGGGGATTCACCCCTCCACTTT.

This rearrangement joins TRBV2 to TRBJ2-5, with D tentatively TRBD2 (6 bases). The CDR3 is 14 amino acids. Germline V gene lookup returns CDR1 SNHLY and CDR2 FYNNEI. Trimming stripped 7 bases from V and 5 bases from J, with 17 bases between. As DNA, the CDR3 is TGTGCCAGCAAAGAAGCGGCCCGGGAGGAGACCCAGTACTTC. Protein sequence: CASKEAAREETQYF.

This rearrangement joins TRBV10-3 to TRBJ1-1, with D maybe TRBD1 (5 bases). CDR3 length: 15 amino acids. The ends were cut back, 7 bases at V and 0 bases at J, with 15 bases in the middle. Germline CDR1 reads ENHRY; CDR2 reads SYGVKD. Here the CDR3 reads CAIKNRTSMNTEAFF. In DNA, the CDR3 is TGTGCCATCAAAAATCGGACATCCATGAACACTGAAGCTTTCTTT.

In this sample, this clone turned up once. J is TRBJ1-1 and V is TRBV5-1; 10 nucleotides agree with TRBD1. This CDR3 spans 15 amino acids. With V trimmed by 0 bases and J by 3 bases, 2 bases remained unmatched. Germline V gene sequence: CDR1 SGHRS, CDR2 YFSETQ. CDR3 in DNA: TGCGCCAGCAGCTTGGGAGACAGGGGGCACACTGAAGCTTTCTTT. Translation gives CASSLGDRGHTEAFF.

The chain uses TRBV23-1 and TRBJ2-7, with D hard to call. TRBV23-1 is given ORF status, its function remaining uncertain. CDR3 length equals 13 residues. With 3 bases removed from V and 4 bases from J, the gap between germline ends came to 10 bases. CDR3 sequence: CASSHGLGYEQYF. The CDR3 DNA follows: TGCGCCAGCAGTCACGGTCTCGGGTACGAGCAGTACTTC.

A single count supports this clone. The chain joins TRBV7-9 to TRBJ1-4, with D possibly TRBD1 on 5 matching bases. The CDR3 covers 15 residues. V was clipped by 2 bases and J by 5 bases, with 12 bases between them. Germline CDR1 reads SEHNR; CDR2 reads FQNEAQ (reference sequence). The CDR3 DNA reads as TGTGCCAGCAGCTTAAACTCGCAGGGAAATGAAAAACTGTTTTTT. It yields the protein CASSLNSQGNEKLFF.

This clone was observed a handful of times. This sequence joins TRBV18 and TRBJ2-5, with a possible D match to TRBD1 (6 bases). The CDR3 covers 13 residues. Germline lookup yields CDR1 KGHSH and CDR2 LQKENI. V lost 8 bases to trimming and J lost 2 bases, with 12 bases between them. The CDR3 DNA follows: TGTGCCAGCCGGACAGCGCCGCAAGAGACCCAGTACTTC. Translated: CASRTAPQETQYF.

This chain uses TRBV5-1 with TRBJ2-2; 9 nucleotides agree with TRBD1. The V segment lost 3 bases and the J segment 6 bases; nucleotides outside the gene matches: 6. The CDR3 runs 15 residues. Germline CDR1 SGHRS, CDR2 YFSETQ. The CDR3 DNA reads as TGCGCCAGCAGCTCGGGACAGGGAACCCCCGGGGAGCTGTTTTTT. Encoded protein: CASSSGQGTPGELFF.

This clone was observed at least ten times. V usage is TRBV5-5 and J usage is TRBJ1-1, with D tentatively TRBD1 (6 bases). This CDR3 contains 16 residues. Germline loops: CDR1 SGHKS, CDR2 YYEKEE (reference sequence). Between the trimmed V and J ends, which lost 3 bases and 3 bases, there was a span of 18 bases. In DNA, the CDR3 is TGTGCCAGCAGCTGGGGGACACCTACCTCTCACACTGAAGCTTTCTTT. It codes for CASSWGTPTSHTEAFF.

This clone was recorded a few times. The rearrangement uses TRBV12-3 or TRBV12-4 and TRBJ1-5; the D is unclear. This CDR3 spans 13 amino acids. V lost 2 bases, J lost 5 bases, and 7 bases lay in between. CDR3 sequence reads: CASSLTADQPQHF. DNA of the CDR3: TGTGCCAGCAGTTTAACAGCTGATCAGCCCCAGCATTTT.

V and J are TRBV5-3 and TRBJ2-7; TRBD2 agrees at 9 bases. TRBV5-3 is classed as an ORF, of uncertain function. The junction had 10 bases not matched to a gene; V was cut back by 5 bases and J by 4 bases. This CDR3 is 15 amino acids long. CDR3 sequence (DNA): TGTGCCAGAAGTCCTCCACCCCTAGCGGGGTACGAGCAGTACGTC. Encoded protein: CARSPPPLAGYEQYV.

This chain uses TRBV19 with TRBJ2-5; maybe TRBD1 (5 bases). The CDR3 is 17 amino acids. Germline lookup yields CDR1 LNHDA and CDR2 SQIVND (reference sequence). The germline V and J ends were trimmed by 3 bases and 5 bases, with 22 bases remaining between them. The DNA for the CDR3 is TGTGCCAGTAGTATTAGTCAGGGCATTACCCATTCGGAGACCCAGTACTTC. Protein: CASSISQGITHSETQYF.

The CDR3 here is CASSRTSDAYEQYV. The CDR3 DNA follows: TGTGCCAGCAGCCGGACTAGCGATGCCTACGAGCAGTACGTC. The chain couples TRBV7-9 to TRBJ2-7, with 9 positions matching TRBD2. The trim removed 5 bases at V and 2 bases at J, leaving 4 bases unmatched. The CDR3 loop spans 14 amino acids. Looked up from germline, CDR1 is SEHNR and CDR2 is FQNEAQ (reference sequence).

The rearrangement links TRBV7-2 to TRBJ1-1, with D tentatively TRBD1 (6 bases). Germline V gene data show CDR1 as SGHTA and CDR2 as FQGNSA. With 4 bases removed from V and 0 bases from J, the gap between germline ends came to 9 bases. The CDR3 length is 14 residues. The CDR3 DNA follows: TGTGCCAGCAGCTCACAGGGAGTGAACACTGAAGCTTTCTTT. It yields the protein CASSSQGVNTEAFF.

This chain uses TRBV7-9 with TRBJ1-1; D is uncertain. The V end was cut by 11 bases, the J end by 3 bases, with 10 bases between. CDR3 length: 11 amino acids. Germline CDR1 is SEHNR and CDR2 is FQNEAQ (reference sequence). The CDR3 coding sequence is TGTGCCGTCGGGAAAGACACTGAAGCTTTCTTT. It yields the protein CAVGKDTEAFF.

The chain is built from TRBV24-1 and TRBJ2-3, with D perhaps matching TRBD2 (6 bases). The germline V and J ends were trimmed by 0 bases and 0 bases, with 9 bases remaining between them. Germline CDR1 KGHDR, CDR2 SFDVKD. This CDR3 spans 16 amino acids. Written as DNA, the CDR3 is TGTGCCACCAGTGATTTGCGGGGAGGAAGCACAGATACGCAGTATTTT. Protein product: CATSDLRGGSTDTQYF.

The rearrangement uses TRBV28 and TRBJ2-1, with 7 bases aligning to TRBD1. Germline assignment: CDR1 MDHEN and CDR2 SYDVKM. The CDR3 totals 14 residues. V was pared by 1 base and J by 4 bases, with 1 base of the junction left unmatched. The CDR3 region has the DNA TGTGCCAGCAGTTTATTGGGACAGTACAATGAGCAGTTCTTC. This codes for CASSLLGQYNEQFF.

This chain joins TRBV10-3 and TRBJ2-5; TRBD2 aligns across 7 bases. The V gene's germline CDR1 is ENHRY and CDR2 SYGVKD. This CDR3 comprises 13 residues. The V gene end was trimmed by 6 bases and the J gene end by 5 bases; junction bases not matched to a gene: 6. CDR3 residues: CAISPGLPETQYF. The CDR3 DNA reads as TGTGCCATCAGCCCGGGACTACCGGAGACCCAGTACTTC.

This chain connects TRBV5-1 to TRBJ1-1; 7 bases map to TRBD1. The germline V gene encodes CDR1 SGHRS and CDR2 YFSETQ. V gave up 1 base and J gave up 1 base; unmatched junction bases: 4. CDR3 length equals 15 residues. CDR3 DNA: TGCGCCAGCAGCTTGTTAGGGACAGAGAACACTGAAGCTTTCTTT. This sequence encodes CASSLLGTENTEAFF.

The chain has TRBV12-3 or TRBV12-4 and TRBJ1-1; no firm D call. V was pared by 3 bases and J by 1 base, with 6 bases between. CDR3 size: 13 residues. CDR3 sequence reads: CASSFTGNTEAFF. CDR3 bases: TGTGCCAGCAGTTTCACTGGGAACACTGAAGCTTTCTTT.

The CDR3 sequence is CASSQWEAGELFF. CDR3 DNA: TGCGCCAGCAGCCAGTGGGAGGCCGGGGAGCTGTTTTTT. The chain links TRBV4-1 to TRBJ2-2; TRBD2 is a possible D gene (6 bases). The ends were cut back, 3 bases at V and 6 bases at J, with 8 bases in the middle. The length of the CDR3 is 13 residues. The germline CDR1 and CDR2 sequences are MGHRA and YSYEKL.

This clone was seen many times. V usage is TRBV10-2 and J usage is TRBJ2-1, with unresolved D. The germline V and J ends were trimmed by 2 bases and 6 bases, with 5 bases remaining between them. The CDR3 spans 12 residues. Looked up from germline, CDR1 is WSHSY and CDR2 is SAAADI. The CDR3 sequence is CASSETGNEQFF. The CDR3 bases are TGCGCCAGCAGTGAGACTGGCAATGAGCAGTTCTTC.

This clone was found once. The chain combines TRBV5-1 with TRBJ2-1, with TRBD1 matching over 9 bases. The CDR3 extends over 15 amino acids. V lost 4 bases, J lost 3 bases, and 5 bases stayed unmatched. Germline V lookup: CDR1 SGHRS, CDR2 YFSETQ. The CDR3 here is CASSAGTGYYNEQFF. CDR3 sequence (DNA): TGCGCCAGCAGCGCTGGGACAGGGTACTACAATGAGCAGTTCTTC.

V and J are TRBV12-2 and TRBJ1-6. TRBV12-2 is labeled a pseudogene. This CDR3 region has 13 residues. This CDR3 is CASRLGKHSPLYF. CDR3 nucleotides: TGTGCAAGTCGCCTCGGGAAGCATTCACCCCTCTACTTT.

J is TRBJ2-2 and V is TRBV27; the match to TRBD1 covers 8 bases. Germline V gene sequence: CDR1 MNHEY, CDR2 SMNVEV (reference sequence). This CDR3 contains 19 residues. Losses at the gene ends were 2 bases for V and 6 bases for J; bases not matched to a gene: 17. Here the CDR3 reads CASSLGPNPGGSKSGELFF. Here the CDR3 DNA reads TGTGCCAGCAGTTTAGGTCCAAACCCAGGGGGCAGTAAATCCGGGGAGCTGTTTTTT.